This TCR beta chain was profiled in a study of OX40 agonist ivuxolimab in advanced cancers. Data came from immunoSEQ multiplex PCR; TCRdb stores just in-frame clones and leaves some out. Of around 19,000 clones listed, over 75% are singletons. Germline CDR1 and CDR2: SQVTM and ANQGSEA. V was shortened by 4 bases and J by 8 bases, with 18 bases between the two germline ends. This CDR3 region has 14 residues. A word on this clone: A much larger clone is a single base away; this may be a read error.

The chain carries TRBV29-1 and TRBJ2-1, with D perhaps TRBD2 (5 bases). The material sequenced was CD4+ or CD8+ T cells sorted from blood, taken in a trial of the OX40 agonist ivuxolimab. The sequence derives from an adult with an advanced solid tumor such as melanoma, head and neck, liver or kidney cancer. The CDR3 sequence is CSVGPEYGNYEQFF. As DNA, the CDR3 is TGCAGCGTTGGCCCCGAGTACGGGAACTATGAGCAGTTCTTC.